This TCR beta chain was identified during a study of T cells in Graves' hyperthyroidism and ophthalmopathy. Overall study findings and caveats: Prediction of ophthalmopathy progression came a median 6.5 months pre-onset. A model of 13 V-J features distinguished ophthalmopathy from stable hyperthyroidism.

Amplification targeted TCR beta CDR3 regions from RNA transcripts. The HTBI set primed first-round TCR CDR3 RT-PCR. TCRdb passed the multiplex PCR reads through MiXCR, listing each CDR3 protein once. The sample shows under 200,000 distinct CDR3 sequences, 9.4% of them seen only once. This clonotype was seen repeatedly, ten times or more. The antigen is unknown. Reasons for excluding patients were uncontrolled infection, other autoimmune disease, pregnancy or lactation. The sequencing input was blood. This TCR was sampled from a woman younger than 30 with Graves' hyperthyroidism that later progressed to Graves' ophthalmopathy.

CDR3 sequence: CASSLGHGVEKLFF. Here the CDR3 DNA reads TGTGCCAGCAGTTTAGGTCACGGGGTCGAAAAACTGTTTTTT. The chain is built from TRBV12-3 or TRBV12-4 and TRBJ1-4; the D is unclear. V was pared by 1 base and J by 8 bases, with 11 bases between. The CDR3 runs 14 residues.